The present T cell receptor (beta chain) was sequenced within a study of blood T cell repertoires in COVID-19. Turning to the study itself: From T cells, B-cell-depleted T cells, or PBMCs came the material, which was cDNA or gDNA.

Notes on this clone: Other nucleotide sequences in the sample specify the same CDR3.

In the source study's methods: Researchers report that nucleated cell counts were estimated from reference gene primer amplification. Method: immunoSEQ multiplex PCR; TCRdb's copy keeps in-frame clones and lacks some. The D gene and trimming were derived from the DNA, and the V and J assignments and clone size from that table. Of about 480,000 clones in the sample, 85% to 90% were seen once. V was trimmed by 0 bases and J by 6 bases, leaving 9 bases between them. This CDR3 contains 14 residues. Looked up from germline, CDR1 is LGHNA and CDR2 is YSLEER. Those who participated ranged in age from roughly 18 to 100 years and resided in some 24 US areas. Resolution of symptoms, clearance, or two negative PCRs was present in recovered Cohort 3 donors.

The rearrangement uses TRBV4-3 and TRBJ1-5; D perhaps matches TRBD1 (6 bases). This receptor was identified in a woman in her thirties or forties who had recovered from COVID-19. The specimen was PBMCs or T cells enriched from blood (not recorded which). The CDR3, as DNA: TGCGCCAGCAGCCAAGACAGGGGCACTCAGCCCCAGCATTTT. This translates into CASSQDRGTQPQHF.